This T cell receptor beta chain was obtained from a study of blood T cell repertoires in COVID-19. Study as a whole: Samples came from the United States, Italy and Spain, spanning acute and convalescent COVID-19. Sources were T cells, B-cell-depleted T cells, or PBMCs; the material itself was cDNA or gDNA.

This CDR3 spans 14 amino acids. In the study's own analysis: Reference gene primers were amplified, and this amplification served to estimate nucleated cell counts. Sequencing used immunoSEQ multiplex PCR; TCRdb keeps in-frame clones, though not all of them. That table gives V, J and clone size, and the DNA gave D and trimming. The table lists around 270,000 clones, around 87% of them singletons. The rearrangement links TRBV21-1 to TRBJ2-1; the table's D call, TRBD2, has no DNA check behind it. TRBV21-1 is described as a pseudogene. Sequenced sample: peripheral blood. This clonotype was sampled from a woman aged 45 to 65 with acute or convalescent COVID-19. The CDR3 reads CASSKPRLYNEQFF. The CDR3 DNA reads as TGTGCCAGCAGCAAGCCAAGACTCTACAATGAGCAGTTCTTC.